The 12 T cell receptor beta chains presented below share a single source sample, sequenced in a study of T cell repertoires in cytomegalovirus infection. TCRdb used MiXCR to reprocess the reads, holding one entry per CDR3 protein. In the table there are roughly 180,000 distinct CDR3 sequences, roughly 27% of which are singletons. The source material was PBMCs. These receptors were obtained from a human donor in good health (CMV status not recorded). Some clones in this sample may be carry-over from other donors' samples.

CDR3 in amino acids: CATKGGRARGSSYGYTF. CDR3 nucleotides: TGTGCCACCAAAGGCGGGAGGGCCAGGGGGTCTTCCTATGGCTACACCTTC. The V and J genes are TRBV6-5 and TRBJ1-2, with 7 bases that match TRBD1. Germline CDR1 MNHEY, CDR2 SVGAGI. This CDR3 comprises 17 residues. Losses at the gene ends were 10 bases for V and 4 bases for J; bases not matched to a gene: 21.

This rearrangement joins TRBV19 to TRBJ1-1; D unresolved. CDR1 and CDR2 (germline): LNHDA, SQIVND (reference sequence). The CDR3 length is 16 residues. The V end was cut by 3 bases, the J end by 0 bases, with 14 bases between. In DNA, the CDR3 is TGTGCCAGTAGTATGGACCACCAGGAAATGAACACTGAAGCTTTCTTT. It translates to CASSMDHQEMNTEAFF.

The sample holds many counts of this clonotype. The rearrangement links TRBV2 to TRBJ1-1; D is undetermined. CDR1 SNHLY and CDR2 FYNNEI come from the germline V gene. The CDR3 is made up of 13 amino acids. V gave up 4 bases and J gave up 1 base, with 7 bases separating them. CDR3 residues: CASSAGENTEAFF. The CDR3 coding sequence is TGTGCCAGCAGTGCAGGAGAGAACACTGAAGCTTTCTTT.

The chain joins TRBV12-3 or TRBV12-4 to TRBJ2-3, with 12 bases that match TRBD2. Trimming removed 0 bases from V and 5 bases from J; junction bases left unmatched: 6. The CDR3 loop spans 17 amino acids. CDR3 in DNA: TGTGCCAGCAGTTTAGCGCTAGCGGGGGGGCAAGGAGATACGCAGTATTTT. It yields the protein CASSLALAGGQGDTQYF.

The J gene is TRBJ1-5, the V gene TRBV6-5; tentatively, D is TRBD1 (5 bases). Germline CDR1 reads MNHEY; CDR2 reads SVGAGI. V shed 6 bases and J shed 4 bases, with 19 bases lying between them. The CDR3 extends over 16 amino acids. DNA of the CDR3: TGTGCCAGCAGCCCCTGGTGGGGGGAAGGGAATCAGCCCCAGCATTTT. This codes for CASSPWWGEGNQPQHF.

This chain's CDR3 is CSARGARGRGLGTEAFF. The CDR3 DNA reads TGCAGTGCTAGAGGAGCTCGGGGGAGGGGACTTGGCACTGAAGCTTTCTTT. The chain joins TRBV20-1 to TRBJ1-1; D is perhaps TRBD1 (5 bases). Germline assignment: CDR1 DFQATT and CDR2 SNEGSKA (reference sequence). Between the trimmed V and J ends, which lost 1 base and 4 bases, there was a span of 22 bases. The length of the CDR3 is 17 residues.

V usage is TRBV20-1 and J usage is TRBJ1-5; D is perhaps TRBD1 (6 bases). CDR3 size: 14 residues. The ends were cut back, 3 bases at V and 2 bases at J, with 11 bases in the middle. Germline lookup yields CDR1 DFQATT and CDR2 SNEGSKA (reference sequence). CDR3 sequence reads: CSARPGAGNQPQHF. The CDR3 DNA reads TGCAGTGCTAGGCCGGGGGCAGGCAATCAGCCCCAGCATTTT.

Here the CDR3 reads CASSLTAPGEKLFF. CDR3 sequence (DNA): TGCGCCAGCAGCTTAACAGCCCCCGGGGAAAAACTGTTTTTT. The chain joins TRBV5-1 to TRBJ1-4, with D hard to call. CDR1 SGHRS and CDR2 YFSETQ come from the germline V gene. V was cut by 2 bases and J by 8 bases, with 13 bases left in between. This CDR3 comprises 14 residues.

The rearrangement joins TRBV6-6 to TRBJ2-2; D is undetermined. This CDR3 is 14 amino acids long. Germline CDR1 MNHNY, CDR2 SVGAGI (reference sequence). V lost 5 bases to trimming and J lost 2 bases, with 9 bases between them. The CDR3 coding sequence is TGTGCCAGCAGTAGATCCGGCAACACCGGGGAGCTGTTTTTT. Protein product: CASSRSGNTGELFF.

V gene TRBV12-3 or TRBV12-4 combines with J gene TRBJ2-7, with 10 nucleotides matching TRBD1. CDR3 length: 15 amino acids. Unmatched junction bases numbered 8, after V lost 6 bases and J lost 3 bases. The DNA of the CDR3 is TGTGCCAGCAGCTCTCCGGGACAGGGGTACTACGAGCAGTACTTC. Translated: CASSSPGQGYYEQYF.

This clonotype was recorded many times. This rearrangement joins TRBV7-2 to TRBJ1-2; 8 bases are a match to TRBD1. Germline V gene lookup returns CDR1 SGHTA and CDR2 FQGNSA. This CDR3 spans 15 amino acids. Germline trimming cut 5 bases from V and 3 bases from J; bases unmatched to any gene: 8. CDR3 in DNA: TGTGCCAGCAGCCGTCCCGGGACAGGAGACTATGGCTACACCTTC. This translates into CASSRPGTGDYGYTF.

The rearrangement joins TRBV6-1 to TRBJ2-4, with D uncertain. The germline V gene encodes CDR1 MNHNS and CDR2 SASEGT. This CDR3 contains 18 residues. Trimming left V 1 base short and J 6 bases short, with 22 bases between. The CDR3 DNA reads TGTGCCAGCAGTGAAGGGAGAGCAACAGTACGGAAGGGAAACATTCAGTACTTC. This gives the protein CASSEGRATVRKGNIQYF.